This T cell receptor beta chain derives from a study of shared clonotypes between healthy human individuals (dated by TCRdb to 2020 to 2021). Broadly, across the study: The cohort included a few men and a couple of women between 18 and 49 years of age. Leukapheresis yielded between about 0.8 and 8.9 billion PBMCs per donor. Different laboratories and diverse techniques were used to prepare libraries and sequence TCR repertoires, to increase sequencing depth and limit assay-specific biases. Blood TCR repertoires of five healthy adults were deeply sequenced to estimate repertoire size and the extent of clonotype sharing between individuals. Paper-wide results and their limitations: Sampling was restricted to blood, and TCR repertoires in tissues likely differ from the TCR repertoires found in blood. Based on pairwise subsampling, the degree of clonotype sharing among donors was expected to be affected by sequencing depth. Because the study included a small number of donors, the genetic and exposure-history diversity represented was limited.

CDR1 and CDR2 are read off the germline V gene as ENHRY and SYGVKD. Spanning cysteine to phenylalanine, the CDR3 consists of 15 amino acids. Kept here is only the CDR3 DNA, which spans 45 bases and is read in frame from base 1. V sheds 5 bases and J sheds 1 base, leaving 14 bases between their ends. TCR CDR3 regions were amplified from genomic DNA by multiplex PCR using the deep immunoSEQ assay. Genomic DNA extracted from each cell subset was distributed evenly over all wells of several immunoSEQ 96-well plates, and each plate served as one replicate. Each replicate PCR for unsorted PBMC received approximately 0.3 ug genomic DNA, equal to around 30,000 T cell genomes. Ten immunoSEQ deep assay plates were used to sequence unsorted PBMC genomic DNA. Purified libraries were quantified with a Qubit 3.0 fluorometer, sized on a Bioanalyzer 2100, and re-quantified with the KAPA Library Quantification kit. A separate single-read 150-cycle Illumina NextSeq 550 flow cell was used to sequence each immunoSEQ 96-well plate. As for the authors' bioinformatics: Because only junctional sequences without quality scores were contained in the immunoSEQ output, filtering matching that applied to full-length reads could not be performed. To assign V/J genes and CDR3, sequences were annotated against IMGT germline references using PyIR, a Python wrapper for IgBLAST v1.9. Reads were removed for weak V/J assignments (E-value above 1e-6), missing CDR3, stop codons, out-of-frame junctions, or ambiguous translated residues. V3J clonotypes were defined as sequences sharing the same inferred V gene, J gene, and CDR3 amino acid sequence. Percentage overlap between repertoires was calculated by dividing the number of shared unique clonotypes by the size of the smaller repertoire. RTK rarefaction, the Chao1 estimator, and Recon v2.1 estimates of unobserved clonotypes were used to assess repertoire richness. TCRdb stores this immuneACCESS table with in-frame sequences only. Part of the clones is absent; in the studies checked, under half of the shortfall reflects unresolved V genes, and no reason is known for the rest. V and J calls and clone size come straight from that table; D and trimming were deduced from the DNA. For this sample there are some 490,000 clones; roughly 80% appear just once. The top ten hold roughly 12% of the sample.

About this clone: Its antigen remains undetermined. Base qualities are not at hand, and no much larger clone is one base apart.

The donors were healthy, HIV-negative adults who had no recently reported acute infections or vaccinations. Only Caucasian adults living in Nashville, Tennessee, USA were represented among the donors. For unsorted samples, 90 million or so PBMCs were counted and genomic DNA was extracted with the QIAamp DNA Blood Mini kit. Blood was collected by leukapheresis, and PBMCs were isolated by Ficoll-Histopaque density gradient centrifugation and then cryopreserved in liquid nitrogen vapor phase. The material sequenced was PBMCs. Recombination connected TRBV10-3 to TRBJ2-5; the D call is possibly TRBD1 or TRBD2, each sharing 5 bases. The sequence derives from a woman between 40 and 50 years old in good health. Some clones in this sample may be carry-over from other donors' samples. This receptor has the CDR3 CAISSRDQSQETQYF. The DNA sequence is as follows: TGTGCCATCAGTTCTAGGGACCAAAGCCAAGAGACCCAGTACTTC.